The sequence of this T cell receptor (beta chain) was determined in a study of blood T cell repertoires in COVID-19. Whole-study context: Researchers got acute and convalescent COVID-19 samples from the United States, Italy and Spain. In each case, the material was cDNA or gDNA derived from T cells, B-cell-depleted T cells, or PBMCs.

Authors' methods: Amplified reference gene primers provided the basis for estimating nucleated cell counts. Repertoires were generated with immunoSEQ multiplex PCR, while TCRdb's copy carries only in-frame clones and drops some. V, J and clone size are those of that table, while D and trimming were read from the DNA. The sample shows around 100,000 clones, just over 85% of them seen only once. Germline assignment: CDR1 SGHAT and CDR2 FQNNGV. This CDR3 comprises 14 residues. V lost 0 bases, J lost 10 bases, and 13 bases lay in between. This clonotype was sampled from a human donor in a cohort sampled during active COVID-19. Source material: peripheral blood. This chain joins TRBV11-2 and TRBJ2-1; a possible D gene is TRBD2 (5 bases). The CDR3 is CASSLDGLAYEQFF. CDR3 DNA sequence: TGTGCCAGCAGCTTAGATGGGCTAGCATACGAGCAGTTCTTC.